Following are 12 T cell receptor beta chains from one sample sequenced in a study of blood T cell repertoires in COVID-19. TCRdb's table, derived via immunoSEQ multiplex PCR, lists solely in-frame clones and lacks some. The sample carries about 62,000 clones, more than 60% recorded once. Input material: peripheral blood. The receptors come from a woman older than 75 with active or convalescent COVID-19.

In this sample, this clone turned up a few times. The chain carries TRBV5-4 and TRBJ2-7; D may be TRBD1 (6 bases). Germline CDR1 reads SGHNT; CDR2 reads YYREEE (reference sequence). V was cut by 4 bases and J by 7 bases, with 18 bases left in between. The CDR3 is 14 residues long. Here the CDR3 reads CASSLRQVPLEQYF. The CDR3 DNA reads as TGTGCCAGCAGCCTTCGACAGGTCCCTTTGGAGCAGTACTTC.

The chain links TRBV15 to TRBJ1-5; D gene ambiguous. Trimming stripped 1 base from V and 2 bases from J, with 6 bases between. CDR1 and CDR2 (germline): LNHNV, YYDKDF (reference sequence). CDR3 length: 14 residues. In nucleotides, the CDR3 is TGTGCCACCAGCAGAGGCGGGGGCAATCAGCCCCAGCATTTT. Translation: CATSRGGGNQPQHF. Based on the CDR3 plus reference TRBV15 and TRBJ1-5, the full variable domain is DAMVIQNPRYQVTQFGKPVTLSCSQTLNHNVMYWYQQKSSQAPKLLFHYYDKDFNNEADTPDNFQSRRPNTSFCFLDIRSPGLGDTAMYLCATSRGGGNQPQHFGDGTRLSIL.

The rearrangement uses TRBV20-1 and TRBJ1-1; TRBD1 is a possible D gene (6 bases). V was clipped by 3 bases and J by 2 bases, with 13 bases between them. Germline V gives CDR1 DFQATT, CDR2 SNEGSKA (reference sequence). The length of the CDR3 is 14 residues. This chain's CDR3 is CSASSGGANTEAFF. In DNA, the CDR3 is TGCAGTGCTAGTAGTGGGGGGGCAAACACTGAAGCTTTCTTT.

CDR3 nucleotide sequence: TGTGCCAGCTCACCGTCCGGGACAGGGGCCACAGATACGCAGTATTTT. Protein sequence: CASSPSGTGATDTQYF. This chain links TRBV18 with TRBJ2-3; 10 bases fit TRBD1. Trimming took 3 bases from V and 2 from J; bases not matched to a gene: 5. Germline V gene data show CDR1 as KGHSH and CDR2 as LQKENI. The CDR3 spans 16 residues.

The CDR3 reads CASSPGTGEETQYF. The CDR3 region has the DNA TGCGCCAGCAGCCCGGGGACAGGGGAAGAGACCCAGTACTTC. This sequence joins TRBV5-1 and TRBJ2-5, with 10 nucleotides matching TRBD1. CDR1 is SGHRS, CDR2 YFSETQ, per germline. V lost 4 bases and J lost 3; bases outside the gene matches: 3. This CDR3 is 14 amino acids long.

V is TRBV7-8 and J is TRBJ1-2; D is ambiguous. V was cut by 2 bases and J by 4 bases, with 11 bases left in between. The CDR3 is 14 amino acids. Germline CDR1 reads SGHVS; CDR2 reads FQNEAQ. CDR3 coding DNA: TGTGCCAGCAGCTTAAGGGAGGACCTCTATGGCTACACCTTC. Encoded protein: CASSLREDLYGYTF. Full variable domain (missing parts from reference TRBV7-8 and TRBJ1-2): GAGVSQSPRYKVAKRGQDVALRCDPISGHVSLFWYQQALGQGPEFLTYFQNEAQLDKSGLPSDRFFAERPEGSVSTLKIQRTQQEDSAVYLCASSLREDLYGYTFGSGTRLTVV.

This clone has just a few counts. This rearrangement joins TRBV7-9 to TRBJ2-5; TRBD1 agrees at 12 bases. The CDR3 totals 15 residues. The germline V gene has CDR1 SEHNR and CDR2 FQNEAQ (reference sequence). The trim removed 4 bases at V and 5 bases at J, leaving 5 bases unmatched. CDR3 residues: CASSSGTGGRETQYF. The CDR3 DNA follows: TGTGCCAGCAGCTCGGGGACAGGGGGCCGGGAGACCCAGTACTTC.

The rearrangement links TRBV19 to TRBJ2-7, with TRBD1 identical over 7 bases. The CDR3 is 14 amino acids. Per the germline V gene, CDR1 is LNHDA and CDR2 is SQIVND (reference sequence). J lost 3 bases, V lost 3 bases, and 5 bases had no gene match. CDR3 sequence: CASSISRGSYEQYF. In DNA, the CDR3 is TGTGCCAGTAGTATTTCCAGGGGGAGCTACGAGCAGTACTTC.

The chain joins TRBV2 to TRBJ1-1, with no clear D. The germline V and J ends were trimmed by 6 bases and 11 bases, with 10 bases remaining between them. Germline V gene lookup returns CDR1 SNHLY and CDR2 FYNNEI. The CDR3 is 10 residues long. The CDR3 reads CASSASPAFF. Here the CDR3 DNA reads TGTGCCAGCAGCGCTAGCCCCGCTTTCTTT.

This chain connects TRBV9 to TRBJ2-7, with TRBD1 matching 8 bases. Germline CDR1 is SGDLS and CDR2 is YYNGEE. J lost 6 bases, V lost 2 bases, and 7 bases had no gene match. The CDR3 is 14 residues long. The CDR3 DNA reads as TGTGCCAGCAGCGTGGGTGGACAGGGTGGCGAGCAGTACTTC. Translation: CASSVGGQGGEQYF. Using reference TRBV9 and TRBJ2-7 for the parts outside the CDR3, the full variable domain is DSGVTQTPKHLITATGQRVTLRCSPRSGDLSVYWYQQSLDQGLQFLIQYYNGEERAKGNILERFSAQQFPDLHSELNLSSLELGDSALYFCASSVGGQGGEQYFGPGTRLTVT.

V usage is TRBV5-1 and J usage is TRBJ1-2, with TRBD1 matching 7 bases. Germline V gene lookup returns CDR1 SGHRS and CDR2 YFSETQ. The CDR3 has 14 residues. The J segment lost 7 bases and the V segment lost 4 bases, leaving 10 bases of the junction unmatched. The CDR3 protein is CASSPEGAQGGYTF. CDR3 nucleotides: TGCGCCAGCAGCCCGGAGGGGGCTCAGGGTGGCTACACCTTC.

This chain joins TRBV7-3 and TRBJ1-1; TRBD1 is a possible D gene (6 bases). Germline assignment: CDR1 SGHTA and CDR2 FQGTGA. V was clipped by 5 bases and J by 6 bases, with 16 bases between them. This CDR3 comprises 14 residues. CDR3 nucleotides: TGTGCCAGCAGCCCCCGGGGGGCTGGGGCTGAAGCTTTCTTT. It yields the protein CASSPRGAGAEAFF.